The source of this TCR beta chain is a study of shared clonotypes between healthy human individuals. Study-level points and caveats: Unshared clonotypes carried lower generation probabilities than those common to all four donors. Sampling involved blood alone; tissue repertoires likely differ.

Assay execution proceeded at the deep level. Several immunoSEQ 96-well plates shared each subset's DNA, each plate a replicate. Produced via immunoSEQ multiplex PCR; TCRdb's table is partial and in-frame only. The sample includes more than 1,200,000 clones, approximately 98.5% of them seen just once. Deletions cut 5 bases from V and 2 bases from J, with 10 bases between. The CDR3 sequence is 13 residues long. In germline, CDR1 is SNHLY, CDR2 FYNNEI. As concerns this clone: Its antigen is not identified.

Sequencing used naive CD4+ T cells sorted from blood. Subset indicated: CD45RA+ positively selected. The rearrangement uses TRBV2 and TRBJ2-7; D gene ambiguous. This clonotype originated in a man aged 30-40 years in good health. The CDR3 coding sequence is TGTGCCAGCAGTCTGTCCCCTGCCTACGAGCAGTACTTC. The encoded protein is CASSLSPAYEQYF.